A selection of T cell receptor beta chains follows, all from one sample in a study of T cells in Graves' hyperthyroidism and ophthalmopathy. TCRdb recomputed calls from the multiplex PCR reads with MiXCR, one row per CDR3 protein. The sample holds about 260,000 distinct CDR3 sequences, around 15% seen once. The sample was blood. The receptor source for this set is a young woman with Graves' ophthalmopathy. CDR3s include the opening cysteine and the closing phenylalanine or tryptophan. A D gene is named only where the DNA matches it firmly. A clone size is listed for some rows: how often the clone was seen (once, few, many), or a class if it is expanded.

abundance: many; d_gene: -; v_gene: TRBV4-2; j_gene: TRBJ2-5; CDR3aa: CASSQGNWETQYF; CDR3nt: TGTGCCAGCAGCCAAGGGAATTGGGAGACCCAGTACTTC
abundance: many; d_gene: TRBD1; v_gene: TRBV28; j_gene: TRBJ2-5; CDR3aa: CASSSRDRGSYQETQYF; CDR3nt: TGTGCCAGCAGTTCCCGGGACAGGGGATCTTATCAAGAGACCCAGTACTTC
abundance: many; d_gene: -; v_gene: TRBV9; j_gene: TRBJ1-1; CDR3aa: CASSFPDSLNTEAFF; CDR3nt: TGTGCCAGCAGCTTCCCCGACAGCTTGAACACTGAAGCTTTCTTT
abundance: -; d_gene: TRBD1; v_gene: TRBV9; j_gene: TRBJ2-7; CDR3aa: CASSTGTGISYKQYF; CDR3nt: TGTGCCAGCAGCACCGGGACAGGGATATCCTACAAGCAGTACTTC
abundance: many; d_gene: -; v_gene: TRBV5-1; j_gene: TRBJ2-5; CDR3aa: CASAGTTGQETQYF; CDR3nt: TGCGCCAGCGCCGGGACAACAGGCCAAGAGACCCAGTACTTC
abundance: -; d_gene: -; v_gene: TRBV20-1; j_gene: TRBJ2-7; CDR3aa: CSARDSRLLVEQYF; CDR3nt: TGCAGTGCTAGAGATTCAAGGCTTTTAGTCGAGCAGTACTTC
abundance: many; d_gene: -; v_gene: TRBV24-1; j_gene: TRBJ2-3; CDR3aa: CATSDTSHTQYF; CDR3nt: TGTGCCACCAGTGATACTTCTCATACGCAGTATTTT
abundance: many; d_gene: -; v_gene: TRBV28; j_gene: TRBJ1-2; CDR3aa: CASSPEGLTSYGYTF; CDR3nt: TGTGCCAGCAGTCCCGAGGGGCTTACCTCTTATGGCTACACCTTC
abundance: many; d_gene: -; v_gene: TRBV7-6; j_gene: TRBJ2-1; CDR3aa: CASSLAISRGPLNEQFF; CDR3nt: TGTGCCAGCAGCTTAGCGATAAGTAGGGGCCCTCTCAATGAGCAGTTCTTC
abundance: many; d_gene: -; v_gene: TRBV24-1; j_gene: TRBJ2-3; CDR3aa: CATSGRRAADTQYF; CDR3nt: TGTGCCACCAGTGGGAGGCGGGCGGCAGATACGCAGTATTTT
abundance: few; d_gene: TRBD1; v_gene: TRBV19; j_gene: TRBJ2-5; CDR3aa: CASSIDLGQQETQYF; CDR3nt: TGTGCCAGTAGTATAGATCTGGGACAGCAAGAGACCCAGTACTTC
abundance: many; d_gene: TRBD1; v_gene: TRBV6-1; j_gene: TRBJ2-5; CDR3aa: CASSEAPIRQGLLQETQYF; CDR3nt: TGTGCCAGCAGTGAAGCGCCAATACGACAGGGGCTGCTTCAAGAGACCCAGTACTTC
abundance: many; d_gene: TRBD1; v_gene: TRBV27; j_gene: TRBJ1-5; CDR3aa: CASSLSPTGTGYQPQHF; CDR3nt: TGTGCCAGCAGTTTATCTCCAACCGGGACAGGCTATCAGCCCCAGCATTTT
abundance: -; d_gene: TRBD1; v_gene: TRBV28; j_gene: TRBJ1-5; CDR3aa: CASSSLGTGRHQPQHF; CDR3nt: TGTGCCAGCAGTTCTCTCGGGACAGGGCGACATCAGCCCCAGCATTTT
abundance: many; d_gene: TRBD1; v_gene: TRBV10-3; j_gene: TRBJ2-5; CDR3aa: CAIGDRVEETQYF; CDR3nt: TGTGCCATCGGGGACAGGGTAGAAGAGACCCAGTACTTC
abundance: few; d_gene: -; v_gene: TRBV19; j_gene: TRBJ1-3; CDR3aa: CASTGTGNTIYF; CDR3nt: TGTGCCAGCACCGGGACTGGAAACACCATATATTTT
abundance: many; d_gene: -; v_gene: TRBV3-1; j_gene: TRBJ2-7; CDR3aa: CASSPAVGGGWYEQYF; CDR3nt: TGTGCCAGCAGCCCAGCGGTTGGAGGGGGCTGGTACGAGCAGTACTTC
abundance: many; d_gene: TRBD1; v_gene: TRBV20-1; j_gene: TRBJ1-2; CDR3aa: CSARNAWDRGDYGYTF; CDR3nt: TGCAGTGCTAGAAATGCGTGGGACAGGGGTGACTATGGCTACACCTTC
abundance: -; d_gene: TRBD2; v_gene: TRBV2; j_gene: TRBJ2-2; CDR3aa: CASSASLAGATGELFF; CDR3nt: TGTGCCAGCAGTGCGAGTCTAGCGGGTGCCACCGGGGAGCTGTTTTTT
abundance: many; d_gene: -; v_gene: TRBV18; j_gene: TRBJ1-1; CDR3aa: CASSPWDPYLNTEAFF; CDR3nt: TGTGCCAGCTCACCGTGGGACCCATATTTGAACACTGAAGCTTTCTTT
abundance: -; d_gene: TRBD1; v_gene: TRBV20-1; j_gene: TRBJ1-4; CDR3aa: CSAGGPLGQGSGKLFF; CDR3nt: TGCAGTGCTGGAGGCCCCCTTGGACAGGGCTCGGGAAAACTGTTTTTT
abundance: many; d_gene: TRBD2; v_gene: TRBV27; j_gene: TRBJ2-1; CDR3aa: CASSLLAVLVNEQFF; CDR3nt: TGTGCCAGCAGTTTACTAGCGGTTCTGGTTAATGAGCAGTTCTTC
abundance: many; d_gene: -; v_gene: TRBV28; j_gene: TRBJ1-5; CDR3aa: CASSLLTGSYNQPQHF; CDR3nt: TGTGCCAGCAGTTTATTGACAGGCTCCTACAATCAGCCCCAGCATTTT
abundance: many; d_gene: -; v_gene: TRBV6-2/TRBV6-3; j_gene: TRBJ2-3; CDR3aa: CASSPGESDTQYF; CDR3nt: TGTGCCAGCAGTCCGGGGGAGTCAGATACGCAGTATTTT
abundance: many; d_gene: -; v_gene: TRBV27; j_gene: TRBJ1-1; CDR3aa: CASSPPDLTEAFF; CDR3nt: TGTGCCAGCAGTCCACCGGACCTGACTGAAGCTTTCTTT
abundance: few; d_gene: -; v_gene: TRBV5-1; j_gene: TRBJ2-3; CDR3aa: CASSPRAAGDTQYF; CDR3nt: TGCGCCAGCAGCCCCCGGGCAGCGGGAGATACGCAGTATTTT
abundance: -; d_gene: -; v_gene: TRBV5-6; j_gene: TRBJ2-3; CDR3aa: CASSRPRFAGNTDTQYF; CDR3nt: TGTGCCAGCAGCCGACCACGTTTCGCGGGAAACACAGATACGCAGTATTTT
abundance: many; d_gene: TRBD2; v_gene: TRBV27; j_gene: TRBJ2-7; CDR3aa: CASSLRVAGAGEQYF; CDR3nt: TGTGCCAGCAGTTTGAGAGTAGCGGGCGCGGGGGAGCAGTACTTC
abundance: many; d_gene: -; v_gene: TRBV27; j_gene: TRBJ2-6; CDR3aa: CASSLAPRVANVLTF; CDR3nt: TGTGCCAGCAGTTTAGCTCCCCGTGTGGCCAACGTCCTGACTTTC
abundance: many; d_gene: TRBD1; v_gene: TRBV12-3/TRBV12-4; j_gene: TRBJ2-1; CDR3aa: CASSLGQDNEQFF; CDR3nt: TGTGCCAGCAGTTTGGGACAGGACAATGAGCAGTTCTTC
abundance: many; d_gene: TRBD1; v_gene: TRBV28; j_gene: TRBJ1-1; CDR3aa: CASRMDRGVAEAFF; CDR3nt: TGTGCCAGCAGAATGGACAGGGGTGTCGCTGAAGCTTTCTTT
abundance: many; d_gene: TRBD1; v_gene: TRBV28; j_gene: TRBJ1-1; CDR3aa: CASSSLGTGGTNTEAFF; CDR3nt: TGTGCCAGCAGTTCTCTCGGGACAGGGGGCACGAACACTGAAGCTTTCTTT
abundance: many; d_gene: -; v_gene: TRBV5-1; j_gene: TRBJ1-3; CDR3aa: CASSLEVIGGTSGNTIYF; CDR3nt: TGCGCCAGCAGCTTGGAGGTAATCGGCGGGACCTCTGGAAACACCATATATTTT
abundance: many; d_gene: TRBD1; v_gene: TRBV6-1; j_gene: TRBJ1-5; CDR3aa: CASSGTRGQGAQPQHF; CDR3nt: TGTGCCAGCAGCGGGACTAGGGGACAGGGGGCTCAGCCCCAGCATTTT
abundance: many; d_gene: TRBD2; v_gene: TRBV9; j_gene: TRBJ2-1; CDR3aa: CASSVVITSVDEQFF; CDR3nt: TGTGCCAGCAGCGTAGTCATCACTAGCGTCGATGAGCAGTTCTTC
abundance: -; d_gene: -; v_gene: TRBV20-1; j_gene: TRBJ2-2; CDR3aa: CSARDSSAGELFF; CDR3nt: TGCAGTGCTAGAGATTCATCCGCCGGGGAGCTGTTTTTT
abundance: many; d_gene: -; v_gene: TRBV28; j_gene: TRBJ2-3; CDR3aa: CASSLPRERPDTQYF; CDR3nt: TGTGCCAGCAGTTTACCCAGGGAAAGGCCAGATACGCAGTATTTT
abundance: many; d_gene: -; v_gene: TRBV12-3/TRBV12-4; j_gene: TRBJ2-7; CDR3aa: CASSLTSYEQYF; CDR3nt: TGTGCCAGCAGTTTAACTTCTTACGAGCAGTACTTC
abundance: many; d_gene: -; v_gene: TRBV20-1; j_gene: TRBJ1-3; CDR3aa: CSASPGMAGNTIYF; CDR3nt: TGCAGTGCTAGCCCCGGGATGGCTGGAAACACCATATATTTT
abundance: many; d_gene: -; v_gene: TRBV3-1; j_gene: TRBJ2-7; CDR3aa: CASSQVGSSYEQYF; CDR3nt: TGTGCCAGCAGCCAAGTGGGGAGCTCCTACGAGCAGTACTTC
abundance: -; d_gene: TRBD1; v_gene: TRBV3-1; j_gene: TRBJ2-5; CDR3aa: CASSPGTGRQAQYF; CDR3nt: TGTGCCAGCAGCCCCGGGACAGGGCGTCAGGCCCAGTACTTC
abundance: many; d_gene: -; v_gene: TRBV12-3/TRBV12-4; j_gene: TRBJ1-4; CDR3aa: CASTPGGANEKLFF; CDR3nt: TGTGCCAGCACGCCCGGGGGAGCTAATGAAAAACTGTTTTTT
abundance: many; d_gene: -; v_gene: TRBV4-2; j_gene: TRBJ2-4; CDR3aa: CASSQVAPQNIQYF; CDR3nt: TGTGCCAGCAGCCAAGTGGCACCCCAGAACATTCAGTACTTC
abundance: many; d_gene: TRBD1; v_gene: TRBV20-1; j_gene: TRBJ1-6; CDR3aa: CSARETGPGSPLHF; CDR3nt: TGCAGTGCTAGAGAGACAGGGCCAGGCTCACCCCTCCACTTT
abundance: many; d_gene: -; v_gene: TRBV5-1; j_gene: TRBJ2-5; CDR3aa: CASSIGQGGMETQYF; CDR3nt: TGCGCCAGCAGTATAGGACAGGGAGGGATGGAGACCCAGTACTTC
abundance: many; d_gene: TRBD1; v_gene: TRBV12-3/TRBV12-4; j_gene: TRBJ1-2; CDR3aa: CASSPPPGTGNFGYTF; CDR3nt: TGTGCCAGCAGTCCCCCTCCCGGGACAGGGAACTTTGGCTACACCTTC
abundance: -; d_gene: -; v_gene: TRBV29-1; j_gene: TRBJ1-5; CDR3aa: CSVTDNSNQPQHF; CDR3nt: TGCAGCGTGACGGATAATAGCAATCAGCCCCAGCATTTT
abundance: many; d_gene: TRBD2; v_gene: TRBV28; j_gene: TRBJ2-1; CDR3aa: CASSRLAGGPGEQFF; CDR3nt: TGTGCCAGCAGCCGATTAGCGGGAGGGCCAGGTGAGCAGTTCTTC
abundance: -; d_gene: -; v_gene: TRBV29-1; j_gene: TRBJ2-7; CDR3aa: CSVVWEDRPSYEQYF; CDR3nt: TGCAGCGTTGTGTGGGAAGACAGGCCCTCCTACGAGCAGTACTTC
abundance: -; d_gene: TRBD2; v_gene: TRBV7-9; j_gene: TRBJ2-2; CDR3aa: CASSSPRASGMNTGELFF; CDR3nt: TGTGCCAGCAGCTCTCCAAGGGCTAGCGGGATGAACACCGGGGAGCTGTTTTTT
abundance: many; d_gene: -; v_gene: TRBV2; j_gene: TRBJ1-1; CDR3aa: CASGAGNTEAFF; CDR3nt: TGTGCCAGCGGGGCAGGGAACACTGAAGCTTTCTTT
abundance: -; d_gene: TRBD2; v_gene: TRBV28; j_gene: TRBJ2-3; CDR3aa: CASSSSSGGGTDTQYF; CDR3nt: TGTGCCAGCAGTTCTTCTAGCGGGGGCGGCACAGATACGCAGTATTTT
abundance: -; d_gene: TRBD1; v_gene: TRBV4-1; j_gene: TRBJ2-5; CDR3aa: CASSLGQGPQYF; CDR3nt: TGCGCCAGCAGCCTCGGACAGGGCCCCCAGTACTTC
abundance: many; d_gene: TRBD2; v_gene: TRBV7-9; j_gene: TRBJ2-1; CDR3aa: CASSLVLAGGTPYNEQFF; CDR3nt: TGTGCCAGCAGCTTAGTACTAGCGGGGGGGACCCCCTACAATGAGCAGTTCTTC
abundance: many; d_gene: -; v_gene: TRBV19; j_gene: TRBJ1-1; CDR3aa: CASSTSHNTEAFF; CDR3nt: TGTGCCAGTAGTACTAGTCACAACACTGAAGCTTTCTTT
abundance: many; d_gene: TRBD1; v_gene: TRBV10-3; j_gene: TRBJ1-4; CDR3aa: CAISDRTGSGEKLFF; CDR3nt: TGTGCCATCAGTGACAGGACAGGGTCCGGGGAAAAACTGTTTTTT
abundance: many; d_gene: -; v_gene: TRBV11-3; j_gene: TRBJ1-2; CDR3aa: CASSLGTGPNYGYTF; CDR3nt: TGTGCCAGCAGCTTGGGCACAGGGCCCAACTATGGCTACACCTTC
abundance: many; d_gene: -; v_gene: TRBV6-2/TRBV6-3; j_gene: TRBJ1-1; CDR3aa: CASSSIGGGTEAFF; CDR3nt: TGTGCCAGCAGTTCCATAGGGGGAGGCACTGAAGCTTTCTTT
abundance: few; d_gene: -; v_gene: TRBV12-3/TRBV12-4; j_gene: TRBJ2-1; CDR3aa: CASSSSDYNEQFF; CDR3nt: -